The present T cell receptor (beta chain) was sequenced within a study of T cells in Graves' hyperthyroidism and ophthalmopathy. TCR beta CDR3 region amplification was performed from RNA transcripts. The HTBI primer set served for first-round RT-PCR of the TCR CDR3. TCRdb re-called the multiplex PCR reads through MiXCR, storing one row per CDR3 protein. This table holds roughly 500,000 distinct CDR3 sequences, under 60% found once. There are many counts of this clonotype. This CDR3 is 15 amino acids long. V lost 2 bases to trimming and J lost 3 bases, with 14 bases between them. Germline V gene lookup returns CDR1 SGHTA and CDR2 FQGNSA.

The chain uses TRBV7-2 and TRBJ2-7; tentatively, D is TRBD2 (6 bases). Sequenced input: peripheral blood or thyroid tissue (not recorded which). The sequence came from an adult woman with Graves' disease, either hyperthyroidism or ophthalmopathy (not recorded which). CDR3 DNA sequence: TGTGCCAGCAGCTTAATCGGGGGAACCGTCTACGAGCAGTACTTC. It encodes CASSLIGGTVYEQYF.